The clone carrying this T cell receptor beta chain has just a few counts. V shed 4 bases and J 2 bases; nucleotides not matched to a gene: 12. The germline V gene encodes CDR1 SGHRS and CDR2 YFSETQ. The CDR3 sequence is 17 residues long. The data belong to a study of blood T cells in healthy people across ages. A second PCR of about 7 to 12 cycles used a sample-barcoded 5' primer and a J-beta primer mix. TCRdb analysed the 5' RACE reads with MiXCR anew, one entry per CDR3 protein. The table has 2 million or so distinct CDR3 sequences, approximately 50% seen once. The source of this sequence is a middle-aged woman in good health. Sequencing was performed on blood. The chain recombines TRBV5-1 with TRBJ2-7; TRBD1 aligns across 10 bases. The CDR3 sequence: CASSRDRGASYAYEQYF. In DNA form, the CDR3 reads TGCGCCAGCAGCCGGGACAGGGGAGCCAGCTACGCCTACGAGCAGTACTTC.